Below, 27 T cell receptor beta chains from the same sample are listed, as sequenced in a study of blood T cells in healthy people across ages. Using a J-beta primer mix together with a sample-barcoded 5' primer, a second PCR was run for about 6 to 12 cycles. TCRdb itself ran the 5' RACE reads through MiXCR, one entry per CDR3 protein. The data show 650,000 to 800,000 distinct CDR3 sequences, over 40% seen once. The sample consisted of blood. The source of these receptors is an elderly woman in good health.

The chain joins TRBV12-3 or TRBV12-4 to TRBJ2-6, with 13 bases that match TRBD2. The V gene end was trimmed by 5 bases and the J gene end by 0 bases; junction bases not matched to a gene: 4. This CDR3 comprises 18 residues. The DNA of the CDR3 is TGTGCCAGCAGTCTGACTAGCGGGGGGACCTCTGGGGCCAACGTCCTGACTTTC. Its translation: CASSLTSGGTSGANVLTF.

The rearrangement joins TRBV5-1 to TRBJ1-5; a possible D gene is TRBD1 (5 bases). Germline assignment: CDR1 SGHRS and CDR2 YFSETQ. The CDR3 extends over 15 amino acids. Trimming stripped 4 bases from V and 4 bases from J, with 15 bases between. The CDR3, as DNA: TGCGCCAGCAGCCTAGGGGTCCCGGGGAATCAGCCCCAGCATTTT. Protein: CASSLGVPGNQPQHF.

The chain links TRBV11-2 to TRBJ2-1; TRBD2 is a possible D gene (7 bases). The V and J ends lost 5 bases and 7 bases respectively, with 15 bases between them. Germline CDR1 and CDR2: SGHAT and FQNNGV. This CDR3 is 14 amino acids long. This chain's CDR3 is CASSLWGGLNEQFF. Written as DNA, the CDR3 is TGTGCCAGCAGCCTCTGGGGGGGCCTGAATGAGCAGTTCTTC. The whole variable domain, filled in from reference TRBV11-2 and TRBJ2-1, reads EAGVAQSPRYKIIEKRQSVAFWCNPISGHATLYWYQQILGQGPKLLIQFQNNGVVDDSQLPKDRFSAERLKGVDSTLKIQPAKLEDSAVYLCASSLWGGLNEQFFGPGTRLTVL.

The chain links TRBV7-7 to TRBJ2-2; no clear D. V was cut by 2 bases and J by 6 bases, with 10 bases left in between. CDR1 and CDR2 (germline): SSHAT, FNYEAQ (reference sequence). The length of the CDR3 is 14 residues. CDR3 residues: CASSLRENAGELFF. The CDR3 nucleotides are TGTGCCAGCAGCTTAAGGGAAAACGCCGGGGAGCTGTTTTTT.

The V call is TRBV20-1, the J call TRBJ1-2; D remains unclear. Looked up from germline, CDR1 is DFQATT and CDR2 is SNEGSKA (reference sequence). V lost 3 bases and J lost 7, with 9 bases in between. CDR3 length equals 11 residues. The CDR3 reads CSARGAIGYTF. Written as DNA, the CDR3 is TGCAGTGCTAGGGGTGCGATTGGCTACACCTTC.

A word on this clonotype: The germline gene is not matched at one end of the junction; a read error may be the cause. The V gene is TRBV11-3, the J gene TRBJ2-3; TRBD2 aligns across 8 bases. The germline V gene encodes CDR1 SGHNT and CDR2 YENEEA. This CDR3 has 15 residues. The CDR3 spells CASSWISGITGTQYF. Written as DNA, the CDR3 is TGTGCCAGCAGCTGGATTAGCGGGATCACAGGTACGCAGTATTTT.

A single count supports this clonotype. V is TRBV28 and J is TRBJ2-7; no reliable D call. The CDR3 has 15 amino acids. V lost 6 bases and J 2 bases, leaving 17 bases between the germline ends. CDR1 and CDR2 from the germline V gene are MDHEN and SYDVKM. CDR3 in DNA: TGTGCCAGCAGGGGGTCGCGAAGGCCGACCTACGAGCAGTACTTC. Amino acids: CASRGSRRPTYEQYF.

This clonotype was detected ten times or more. V usage is TRBV29-1 and J usage is TRBJ2-1; D possibly uses TRBD1 or TRBD2 (5 bases each). The V and J ends lost 1 base and 4 bases respectively, with 14 bases between them. Germline CDR1 SQVTM, CDR2 ANQGSEA. This CDR3 has 15 residues. The CDR3 sequence is CSVEAGGTAYNEQFF. The CDR3 region has the DNA TGCAGCGTTGAAGCCGGTGGGACGGCTTACAATGAGCAGTTCTTC.

The chain couples TRBV7-8 to TRBJ2-7; 9 positions match TRBD2. Trimming removed 4 bases from V and 1 base from J; junction bases left unmatched: 11. The CDR3 runs to 17 residues. CDR1 SGHVS and CDR2 FQNEAQ come from the germline V gene. CDR3 sequence (DNA): TGTGCCAGCAGCTCCGGGGTAGCGGGGGCCCTATCCTACGAGCAGTACTTC. It yields the protein CASSSGVAGALSYEQYF.

The chain employs TRBV6-5 and TRBJ2-5, with TRBD1 matching over 7 bases. Near its end, the DNA agrees better with TRBJ2-7, so the J call may be wrong. The germline CDR1 and CDR2 sequences are MNHEY and SVGAGI. The CDR3 covers 14 residues. In DNA, the CDR3 is TGTGCCAGCAGTTACCTACAGGGGACGGGCGAGCAGTACTTC. It is translated as CASSYLQGTGEQYF.

The chain links TRBV5-1 to TRBJ2-1; 8 bases fit TRBD1. J was trimmed by 6 bases and V by 4 bases; bases with no gene match: 9. Germline loops: CDR1 SGHRS, CDR2 YFSETQ. This CDR3 is built from 15 residues. The CDR3 bases are TGCGCCAGCAGCCCAACAGGGGGGAGAGGCAATGAGCAGTTCTTC. Translated, it gives CASSPTGGRGNEQFF.

This rearrangement joins TRBV14 to TRBJ2-3; 8 positions match TRBD2. With V trimmed by 8 bases and J by 4 bases, 11 bases remained unmatched. Germline loops: CDR1 SGHDN, CDR2 FVKESK. The CDR3 is 15 residues long. The CDR3 protein is CASPPKREISDTQYF. CDR3 nucleotide sequence: TGTGCCAGCCCTCCTAAGCGGGAGATCTCAGATACGCAGTATTTT. Together with reference TRBV14 and TRBJ2-3, the CDR3 gives the full variable domain: EAGVTQFPSHSVIEKGQTVTLRCDPISGHDNLYWYRRVMGKEIKFLLHFVKESKQDESGMPNNRFLAERTGGTYSTLKVQPAELEDSGVYFCASPPKREISDTQYFGPGTRLTVL.

The chain combines TRBV10-3 with TRBJ2-1; 9 nucleotides line up with TRBD1. The ends lost 0 bases at V and 7 bases at J; junction bases unmatched: 7. This CDR3 has 16 residues. Looked up from germline, CDR1 is ENHRY and CDR2 is SYGVKD. The CDR3 nucleotides are TGTGCCATCAGTGAGTCGATAGGACAGGGGCGGAATGAGCAGTTCTTC. Its protein is CAISESIGQGRNEQFF.

The chain joins TRBV4-1 to TRBJ1-1, with D possibly being TRBD1 (6 bases). This CDR3 is built from 15 residues. Trimming removed 3 bases from V and 2 bases from J, with 13 bases in between. The germline V gene has CDR1 MGHRA and CDR2 YSYEKL. This CDR3 reads CASSQPRTVNTEAFF. In DNA form, the CDR3 reads TGCGCCAGCAGCCAGCCAAGGACAGTCAACACTGAAGCTTTCTTT.

The V and J genes are TRBV7-2 and TRBJ2-1; 7 nucleotides agree with TRBD1. Matching the DNA end better, TRBJ2-7 makes the J call doubtful. CDR3 size: 14 residues. In germline, CDR1 is SGHTA, CDR2 FQGNSA. In nucleotides, the CDR3 is TGTGCCAGCAGCCCGATACAGGGGTACTACGAGCAGTACTTC. Its protein product is CASSPIQGYYEQYF.

V and J are TRBV20-1 and TRBJ1-6; TRBD1 matches at 8 bases. The CDR3 contains 14 residues. Germline CDR1 is DFQATT and CDR2 is SNEGSKA (reference sequence). V was pared by 2 bases and J by 8 bases, with 5 bases of the junction left unmatched. CDR3 sequence (DNA): TGCAGTGCTAGATTGGACAGGGCATATTCACCCCTCCACTTT. As protein: CSARLDRAYSPLHF.

The chain has TRBV7-2 and TRBJ2-1; 10 nucleotides align to TRBD2. CDR3 size: 16 residues. The V gene's germline CDR1 is SGHTA and CDR2 FQGNSA. After removal of 2 bases from V and 9 bases from J, the junction contained 10 bases not matched to a gene. The CDR3 DNA reads TGTGCCAGCAGCTTAACGAGGCTAGCGGGAGAAGGTGAGCAGTTCTTC. Amino acid sequence: CASSLTRLAGEGEQFF.

V is TRBV28 and J is TRBJ1-5, with D possibly matching TRBD1 (5 bases). CDR1 is MDHEN, CDR2 SYDVKM, per germline. The CDR3 spans 13 residues. V was trimmed by 2 bases and J by 10 bases, leaving 12 bases between them. CDR3 nucleotides: TGTGCCAGCAGTTTAAGTTTGGGGCACCCCCAGCATTTT. Translation gives CASSLSLGHPQHF.

The V gene is TRBV28, the J gene TRBJ1-4, with a weak D call TRBD1 (5 bases). In germline, CDR1 is MDHEN, CDR2 SYDVKM. This CDR3 has 17 residues. Trimming pared 6 bases from V and 0 bases from J, leaving 17 bases between. For the CDR3, the DNA is TGTGCCAGCAGAAAAACAGGTGCCACGGCAACTAATGAAAAACTGTTTTTT. Protein sequence: CASRKTGATATNEKLFF.

This clonotype was detected only once. At one boundary the junction diverges from the germline segment, which might be a read error. V and J are TRBV24-1 and TRBJ2-3; maybe TRBD2 (7 bases). Germline lookup yields CDR1 KGHDR and CDR2 SFDVKD. The CDR3 sequence is 18 residues long. The CDR3 protein is CATSDPRGGGGKTDAQYF. In nucleotides, the CDR3 is TGTGCCACCAGTGACCCTCGAGGGGGAGGGGGTAAGACAGATGCGCAGTATTTT.

As concerns this clonotype: A read error is possible here, since a much larger clone lies one base away. This chain links TRBV18 with TRBJ2-1; D uncertain. The CDR3 covers 12 residues. From germline, CDR1 is KGHSH and CDR2 LQKENI. CDR3 coding DNA: TGTGCCAGCGCACCAGACTTAAATGAGCAGTTCTTC. Its translation: CASAPDLNEQFF.

The chain joins TRBV12-3 or TRBV12-4 to TRBJ2-5; D gene uncertain. Trimming removed 8 bases from V and 6 bases from J, with 10 bases in between. The CDR3 totals 11 residues. The CDR3 DNA sequence: TGTGCCAGCGGTGGGCTACAGACCCAGTACTTC. Translated: CASGGLQTQYF.

This chain joins TRBV3-1 and TRBJ2-2; D is possibly TRBD1 (5 bases). Germline values: CDR1 LGHDT, CDR2 YNNKEL (reference sequence). This CDR3 comprises 17 residues. The ends were cut back, 0 bases at V and 3 bases at J, with 14 bases in the middle. In nucleotides, the CDR3 is TGTGCCAGCAGCCAAGAATGGGGCCAGGCTGACACCGGGGAGCTGTTTTTT. This sequence encodes CASSQEWGQADTGELFF.

The chain joins TRBV29-1 to TRBJ2-7; D is ambiguous. CDR3 size: 12 residues. Germline values: CDR1 SQVTM, CDR2 ANQGSEA. The V end lost 2 bases, the J end lost 2 bases, and 7 bases lay between the germline ends. CDR3 sequence: CSVELSTYEQYF. CDR3 in DNA: TGCAGCGTTGAATTGTCTACCTACGAGCAGTACTTC.

Ten or more counts support this clonotype. The rearrangement joins TRBV9 to TRBJ2-1; 10 bases are shared with TRBD2. V dropped 4 bases and J dropped 2; count of bases not matched to a gene: 3. Germline loops: CDR1 SGDLS, CDR2 YYNGEE. The CDR3 has 15 residues. CDR3 DNA sequence: TGTGCCAGCAGCTCTCTAGCGGGAGCCTACAATGAGCAGTTCTTC. It yields the protein CASSSLAGAYNEQFF.

This clonotype was found many times. A much larger clone lies one base from this, so it may be a read error. The chain combines TRBV6-6 with TRBJ2-3; D assignment may be TRBD1 or TRBD2 (6 bases each). The CDR3 has 17 residues. Looked up from germline, CDR1 is MNHNY and CDR2 is SVGAGI (reference sequence). The CDR3 nucleotides are TGTGCCAGCAGTTACGGGGGGCGGATCCTACGCACAGATACGCGGTATTTT. Its translation: CASSYGGRILRTDTRYF.

The genes are TRBV5-1 and TRBJ2-5; TRBD1 matches 10 bases. After removal of 7 bases from V and 11 bases from J, the junction contained 11 bases not matched to a gene. Germline V gene sequence: CDR1 SGHRS, CDR2 YFSETQ. This CDR3 has 13 residues. The CDR3 sequence is CASGTSGTGEQYF. The CDR3 DNA is TGCGCCAGCGGAACCTCGGGGACAGGGGAGCAGTACTTC.